These 10 T cell receptor beta chains were all obtained from the same sample, sequenced in a study of T cells after yellow fever vaccination. TCRdb passed the 5' RACE reads through MiXCR, listing each CDR3 protein once. The sample shows around 320,000 distinct CDR3 sequences, roughly 8.7% of them seen only once. Sequencing used CD4+ T cells sorted from PBMCs, obtained 5 days after the yellow fever booster vaccination. The source is a man aged 18-30 years who received the YFV17D yellow fever vaccine.

This clonotype was seen repeatedly, ten times or more. The chain links TRBV4-3 to TRBJ1-2, with a possible D match to TRBD1 (5 bases). CDR3 size: 14 residues. Germline CDR1 reads LGHNA; CDR2 reads YSLEER. Trimming pared 4 bases from V and 5 bases from J, leaving 14 bases between. The CDR3, as DNA: TGCGCCAGCAGCCTAAGATGGGGCGCGTATGGCTACACCTTC. This encodes CASSLRWGAYGYTF.

In this sample, this clonotype turned up many times. The chain joins TRBV12-3 or TRBV12-4 to TRBJ2-3, with D perhaps matching TRBD1 or TRBD2 (5 bases each). This CDR3 is built from 14 residues. V lost 8 bases, J lost 4 bases, and 16 bases lay in between. In nucleotides, the CDR3 is TGTGCCAGCGCTCTGGACCTGGGGGCAGATACGCAGTATTTT. Amino acid sequence: CASALDLGADTQYF.

This chain uses TRBV5-1 with TRBJ2-3; no clear D. CDR3 length: 14 amino acids. Germline values: CDR1 SGHRS, CDR2 YFSETQ. Between the trimmed V and J ends, which lost 6 bases and 1 base, there was a span of 12 bases. CDR3 sequence reads: CASTTAGGTDTQYF. CDR3 DNA: TGCGCCAGCACCACCGCCGGAGGCACAGATACGCAGTATTTT.

The chain employs TRBV5-6 and TRBJ2-5; 9 bases agree with TRBD2. The CDR3 contains 17 residues. Germline CDR1 SGHDT, CDR2 YYEEEE. With V trimmed by 1 base and J by 7 bases, 14 bases remained unmatched. This CDR3 reads CASSLLTEGGGAGTQYF. CDR3 nucleotides: TGTGCCAGCAGCTTGCTAACTGAAGGCGGGGGGGCCGGGACCCAGTACTTC.

The J gene is TRBJ2-3, the V gene TRBV11-2, with D perhaps TRBD2 (6 bases). Germline-derived CDR1 and CDR2 are SGHAT and FQNNGV. CDR3 length: 13 residues. The V end was cut by 5 bases, the J end by 4 bases, with 10 bases between. This chain's CDR3 is CASSPGEADTQYF. The CDR3 DNA sequence: TGTGCCAGCAGCCCCGGGGAGGCAGATACGCAGTATTTT.

There are a few counts of this clonotype. The chain joins TRBV25-1 to TRBJ2-1; 9 bases match TRBD2. J lost 5 bases, V lost 4 bases, and 9 bases had no gene match. This CDR3 has 16 residues. Germline CDR1 reads MGHDK; CDR2 reads SYGVNS. CDR3 bases: TGTGCCAGCAGTGCCCATCGATTAGCGGGGGACAATGAGCAGTTCTTC. Protein sequence: CASSAHRLAGDNEQFF.

The chain recombines TRBV7-2 with TRBJ2-4, with 9 bases identical to TRBD1. V trimming: 5 bases; J trimming: 1 base; junction bases outside the gene matches: 6. The germline CDR1 and CDR2 sequences are SGHTA and FQGNSA. The CDR3 loop spans 16 amino acids. The CDR3 DNA is TGTGCCAGCAGCCCGGGACAGGGATCTGCCAAAAACATTCAGTACTTC. Translation: CASSPGQGSAKNIQYF. The full variable domain, with the rest looked up from reference TRBV7-2 and TRBJ2-4, is GAGVSQSPSNKVTEKGKDVELRCDPISGHTALYWYRQSLGQGLEFLIYFQGNSAPDKSGLPSDRFSAERTGGSVSTLTIQRTQQEDSAVYLCASSPGQGSAKNIQYFGAGTRLSVL.

This clonotype has a count of ten or more. The J gene is TRBJ2-5, the V gene TRBV5-1; TRBD2 matches 13 bases. There are 18 residues in the CDR3. Looked up from germline, CDR1 is SGHRS and CDR2 is YFSETQ. The ends lost 3 bases at V and 8 bases at J; junction bases unmatched: 16. CDR3 nucleotides: TGCGCCAGCAGCTGGAGGACTAGCGGGGGACCCACGGGGGAAACCCAGTACTTC. The encoded protein is CASSWRTSGGPTGETQYF. Full variable domain (missing parts from reference TRBV5-1 and TRBJ2-5): KAGVTQTPRYLIKTRGQQVTLSCSPISGHRSVSWYQQTPGQGLQFLFEYFSETQRNKGNFPGRFSGRQFSNSRSEMNVSTLELGDSALYLCASSWRTSGGPTGETQYFGPGTRLLVL.

This clonotype was found a few times. The chain has TRBV4-2 and TRBJ2-2; 13 nucleotides line up with TRBD2. Germline lookup yields CDR1 LGHNA and CDR2 YNFKEQ. The CDR3 is 18 residues long. V lost 4 bases to trimming and J lost 5 bases; unmatched junction nucleotides: 10. In DNA, the CDR3 is TGTGCCAGCAGCCTGGGACTAGCGGGAACTCTGAGAACCGGGGAGCTGTTTTTT. It encodes CASSLGLAGTLRTGELFF.

This clonotype was seen many times. The chain carries TRBV15 and TRBJ1-2; no reliable D call. CDR3 length equals 13 residues. Germline CDR1 and CDR2: LNHNV and YYDKDF (reference sequence). Trimming stripped 0 bases from V and 6 bases from J, with 8 bases between. The CDR3 loop is CATSRDAENGYTF. CDR3 DNA sequence: TGTGCCACCAGCAGAGACGCGGAGAATGGCTACACCTTC.